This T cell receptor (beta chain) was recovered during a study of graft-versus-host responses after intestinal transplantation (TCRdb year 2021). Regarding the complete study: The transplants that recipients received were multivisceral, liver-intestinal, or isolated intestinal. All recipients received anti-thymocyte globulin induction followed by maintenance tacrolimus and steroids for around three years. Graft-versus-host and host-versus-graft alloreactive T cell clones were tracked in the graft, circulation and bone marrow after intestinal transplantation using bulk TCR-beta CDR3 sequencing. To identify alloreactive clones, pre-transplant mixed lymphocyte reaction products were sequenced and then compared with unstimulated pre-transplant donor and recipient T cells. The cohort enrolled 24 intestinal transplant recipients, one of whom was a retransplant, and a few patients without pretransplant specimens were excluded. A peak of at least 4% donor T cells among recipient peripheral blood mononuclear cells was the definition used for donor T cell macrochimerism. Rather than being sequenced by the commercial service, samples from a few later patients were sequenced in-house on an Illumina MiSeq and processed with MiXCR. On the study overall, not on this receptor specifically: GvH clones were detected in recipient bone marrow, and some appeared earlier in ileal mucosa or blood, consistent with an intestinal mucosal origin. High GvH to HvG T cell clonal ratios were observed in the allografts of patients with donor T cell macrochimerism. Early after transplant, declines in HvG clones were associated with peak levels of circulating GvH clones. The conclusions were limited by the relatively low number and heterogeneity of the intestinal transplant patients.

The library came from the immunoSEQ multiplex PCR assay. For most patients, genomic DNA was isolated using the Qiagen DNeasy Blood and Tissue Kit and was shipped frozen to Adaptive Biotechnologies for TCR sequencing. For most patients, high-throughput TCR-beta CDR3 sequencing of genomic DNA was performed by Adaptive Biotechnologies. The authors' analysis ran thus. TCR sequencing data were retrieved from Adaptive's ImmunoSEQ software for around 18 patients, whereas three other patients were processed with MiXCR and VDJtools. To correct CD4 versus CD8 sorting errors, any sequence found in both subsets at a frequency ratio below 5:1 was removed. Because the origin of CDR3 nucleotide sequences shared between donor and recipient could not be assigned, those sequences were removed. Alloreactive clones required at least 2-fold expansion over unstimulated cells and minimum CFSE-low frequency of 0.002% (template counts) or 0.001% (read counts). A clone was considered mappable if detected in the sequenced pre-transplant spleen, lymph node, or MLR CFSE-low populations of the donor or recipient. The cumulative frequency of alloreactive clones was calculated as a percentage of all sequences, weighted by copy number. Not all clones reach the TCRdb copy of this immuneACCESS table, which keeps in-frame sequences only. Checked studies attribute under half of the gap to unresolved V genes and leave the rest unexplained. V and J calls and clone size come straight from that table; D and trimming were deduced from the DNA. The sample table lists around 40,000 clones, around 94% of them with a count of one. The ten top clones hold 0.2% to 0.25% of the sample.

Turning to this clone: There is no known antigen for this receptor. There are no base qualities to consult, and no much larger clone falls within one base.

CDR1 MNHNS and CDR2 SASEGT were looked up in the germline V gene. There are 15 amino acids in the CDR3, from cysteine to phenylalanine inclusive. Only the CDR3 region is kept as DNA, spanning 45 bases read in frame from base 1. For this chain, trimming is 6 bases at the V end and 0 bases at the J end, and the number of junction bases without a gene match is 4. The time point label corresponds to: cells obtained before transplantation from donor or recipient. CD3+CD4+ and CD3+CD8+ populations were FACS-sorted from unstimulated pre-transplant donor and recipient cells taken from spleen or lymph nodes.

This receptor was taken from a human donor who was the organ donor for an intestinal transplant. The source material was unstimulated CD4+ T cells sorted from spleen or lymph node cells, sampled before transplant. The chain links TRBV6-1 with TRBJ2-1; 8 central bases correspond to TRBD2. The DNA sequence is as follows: TGTGCCAGCAGGAAGGCGGGGGGCTCCTACAATGAGCAGTTCTTC. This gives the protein CASRKAGGSYNEQFF.